This T cell receptor beta chain was identified in a study of glioma-infiltrating T cells after dendritic cell vaccination. Study as a whole: Patients received three intradermal dendritic cell vaccine injections at biweekly intervals.

Sequencing was performed with immunoSEQ multiplex PCR; in TCRdb, only in-frame clones are kept and a portion is missing. The table shows around 25,000 clones, with just under 90% occurring only once. Germline-derived CDR1 and CDR2 are SSHAT and FNYEAQ (reference sequence). CDR3 length equals 14 residues. V gave up 1 base and J gave up 1 base, with 7 bases separating them. Specified time point: after dendritic cell vaccination, including at tumor progression/relapse. Only patients with spare fresh-frozen tumor and over two years of follow-up were included. The input for sequencing was blood, taken after dendritic cell vaccination. The chain recombines TRBV7-7 with TRBJ2-5, with D maybe TRBD1 (6 bases). The clonotype originates from a human donor with glioblastoma. CDR3 sequence (DNA): TGTGCCAGCAGCTTAGTGGGGGCCCAAGAGACCCAGTACTTC. Amino acids: CASSLVGAQETQYF.